The 15 T cell receptor beta chains listed next were all sequenced from one sample in a study of radiation and T cells in renal cell carcinoma. Time point specified: baseline pretreatment blood. The treatment here: 15 Gy SBRT to primary tumor, nephrectomy 4 weeks later. Sequencing used immunoSEQ multiplex PCR; TCRdb keeps in-frame clones, though not all of them. The table has 140,000 or so clones, 88% seen once. This material consisted of blood, taken from a patient whose treatment included radiotherapy and nephrectomy. The receptors come from a woman aged 50 to 65 with renal cell carcinoma.

V gene TRBV7-3 combines with J gene TRBJ2-3, with 7 nucleotides matching TRBD1. The CDR3 is made up of 14 amino acids. Per germline, CDR1 SGHTA and CDR2 FQGTGA. The V and J ends lost 3 bases and 2 bases, in that order; junction bases with no gene match: 2. CDR3 residues: CASSLTGLTDTQYF. CDR3 nucleotides: TGTGCCAGCAGCTTGACAGGGCTCACAGATACGCAGTATTTT.

This clone appeared a few times. The chain couples TRBV7-2 to TRBJ2-7; a possible D gene is TRBD2 (5 bases). Per germline, CDR1 SGHTA and CDR2 FQGNSA. The CDR3 extends over 13 amino acids. V shed 0 bases and J shed 6 bases, with 9 bases lying between them. The DNA for the CDR3 is TGTGCCAGCAGCTTAGCCCGGACTCGCGAGCAGTACTTC. As protein: CASSLARTREQYF.

The chain joins TRBV27 to TRBJ2-3; D remains ambiguous. V lost 1 base and J lost 5, with 13 bases in between. Germline-derived CDR1 and CDR2 are MNHEY and SMNVEV (reference sequence). The CDR3 spans 15 residues. Here the CDR3 DNA reads TGTGCCAGCAGTTTATTATTCGGATCCCAAGATACGCAGTATTTT. Its translation: CASSLLFGSQDTQYF.

V gene TRBV5-1 combines with J gene TRBJ2-2, with unresolved D. Germline V gives CDR1 SGHRS, CDR2 YFSETQ. The CDR3 length is 15 residues. The V gene lost 0 bases and the J gene lost 2 bases, with 8 bases spanning the gap. CDR3: CASSLDTLNTGELFF. CDR3 nucleotides: TGCGCCAGCAGCTTGGATACACTTAACACCGGGGAGCTGTTTTTT.

Only a few counts were recorded for this clone. The chain is built from TRBV6-1 and TRBJ1-1; 8 bases agree with TRBD1. The germline V gene encodes CDR1 MNHNS and CDR2 SASEGT. J was trimmed by 6 bases and V by 3 bases; bases with no gene match: 9. This CDR3 is built from 15 residues. DNA of the CDR3: TGTGCCAGCAGTGAGAGGGGACAGGTGAGGGCTGAAGCTTTCTTT. This sequence encodes CASSERGQVRAEAFF.

The chain uses TRBV19 and TRBJ1-2; 8 positions match TRBD1. V shed 5 bases, J shed 2 bases, and the junction held 7 bases outside the gene matches. Germline values: CDR1 LNHDA, CDR2 SQIVND (reference sequence). The CDR3 spans 15 residues. CDR3 protein: CASSLDREGNYGYTF. CDR3 coding DNA: TGTGCCAGTAGTTTGGACAGGGAGGGGAACTATGGCTACACCTTC.

The CDR3 coding sequence is TGTGCCAGCAGCGGGGGACAGGGGATAACTTACGAGCAGTACTTC. It translates to CASSGGQGITYEQYF. The rearrangement joins TRBV9 to TRBJ2-7; 10 nucleotides agree with TRBD1. The CDR3 loop spans 15 amino acids. J lost 4 bases, V lost 3 bases, and 7 bases had no gene match. From germline, CDR1 is SGDLS and CDR2 YYNGEE.

The gene calls are TRBV6-1 and TRBJ1-1; D is unclear. V gave up 5 bases and J gave up 6 bases, with 13 bases separating them. Germline CDR1 MNHNS, CDR2 SASEGT. The CDR3 extends over 13 amino acids. The CDR3 DNA sequence: TGTGCCAGCAGTCAACCCCCTCGATCTGAAGCTTTCTTT. Amino acid sequence: CASSQPPRSEAFF.

This clone has more than one count but fewer than ten. The CDR3 reads CASSPGDAYEQYF. For the CDR3, the DNA is TGTGCCAGCAGCCCCGGCGACGCCTACGAGCAGTACTTC. The chain recombines TRBV5-5 with TRBJ2-7; no clear D. The germline gives CDR1 SGHKS, CDR2 YYEKEE (reference sequence). There are 13 residues in the CDR3. V lost 4 bases to trimming and J lost 2 bases, with 10 bases between them.

The chain recombines TRBV5-1 with TRBJ2-2; no definite D call. CDR1 SGHRS and CDR2 YFSETQ come from the germline V gene. This CDR3 comprises 15 residues. Trimming removed 7 bases at V and 2 bases at J, with 15 bases between. This CDR3 is CASRVAGFNTGELFF. The DNA for the CDR3 is TGCGCCAGCCGGGTGGCCGGGTTTAACACCGGGGAGCTGTTTTTT.

This sequence joins TRBV4-3 and TRBJ1-6, with TRBD1 as a possible D gene (6 bases). V lost 0 bases and J lost 8, with 17 bases in between. The CDR3 is 17 amino acids. Germline V gives CDR1 LGHNA, CDR2 YSLEER. CDR3 region: CASSQDFGGTIYSPLHF. The CDR3 region has the DNA TGCGCCAGCAGCCAAGATTTCGGCGGGACAATATATTCACCCCTCCACTTT.

This clone is a singleton in its sample. The chain links TRBV19 to TRBJ2-2; D unclear. Germline V gives CDR1 LNHDA, CDR2 SQIVND (reference sequence). There are 14 residues in the CDR3. Trimming pared 7 bases from V and 1 base from J, leaving 10 bases between. The chain's CDR3 is CASTRAGNTGELFF. The CDR3 DNA follows: TGTGCCAGTACCCGGGCCGGGAACACCGGGGAGCTGTTTTTT.

This chain connects TRBV4-1 to TRBJ2-7; D ambiguous. Germline CDR1 is MGHRA and CDR2 is YSYEKL. This CDR3 has 14 residues. V was pared by 6 bases and J by 1 base, with 13 bases between. CDR3: CASRDYLGSYEQYF. The CDR3 nucleotides read TGCGCCAGCAGAGATTATCTCGGTTCCTACGAGCAGTACTTC.

The CDR3 coding sequence is TGCGCCAGCAGCCAAGTTTCTGGGACCGCTGAAGCTTTCTTT. This codes for CASSQVSGTAEAFF. The rearrangement joins TRBV4-1 to TRBJ1-1, with D perhaps matching TRBD1 (5 bases). The CDR3 length is 14 residues. Trimming stripped 1 base from V and 6 bases from J, with 12 bases between. Per the germline V gene, CDR1 is MGHRA and CDR2 is YSYEKL.

The chain combines TRBV20-1 with TRBJ2-7; D perhaps matches TRBD1 (5 bases). This CDR3 has 11 residues. Germline CDR1 DFQATT, CDR2 SNEGSKA (reference sequence). The V end was cut by 6 bases, the J end by 9 bases, with 15 bases between. The CDR3 sequence: CSAIRVDGQYF. The CDR3 DNA reads TGCAGTGCGATCAGGGTTGATGGGCAGTACTTC.